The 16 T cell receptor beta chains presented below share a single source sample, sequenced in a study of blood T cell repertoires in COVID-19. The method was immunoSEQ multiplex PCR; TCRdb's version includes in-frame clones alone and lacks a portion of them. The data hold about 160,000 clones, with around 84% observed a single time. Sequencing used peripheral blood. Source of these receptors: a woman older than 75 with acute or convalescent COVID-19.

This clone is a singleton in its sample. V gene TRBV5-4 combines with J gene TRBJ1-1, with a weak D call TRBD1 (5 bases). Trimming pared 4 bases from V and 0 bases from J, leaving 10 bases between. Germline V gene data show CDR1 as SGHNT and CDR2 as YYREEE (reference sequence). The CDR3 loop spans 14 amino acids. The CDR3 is CASSAGLLNTEAFF. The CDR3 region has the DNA TGTGCCAGCAGCGCGGGACTACTGAACACTGAAGCTTTCTTT.

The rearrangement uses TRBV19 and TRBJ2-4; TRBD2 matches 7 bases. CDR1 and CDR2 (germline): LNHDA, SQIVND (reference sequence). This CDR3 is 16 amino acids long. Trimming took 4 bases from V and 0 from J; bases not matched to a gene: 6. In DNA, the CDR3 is TGTGCCAGTAGTAGGGGGGGAGCGCTAGCCAAAAACATTCAGTACTTC. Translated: CASSRGGALAKNIQYF. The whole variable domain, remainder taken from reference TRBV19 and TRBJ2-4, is DGGITQSPKYLFRKEGQNVTLSCEQNLNHDAMYWYRQDPGQGLRLIYYSQIVNDFQKGDIAEGYSVSREKKESFPLTVTSAQKNPTAFYLCASSRGGALAKNIQYFGAGTRLSVL.

DNA of the CDR3: TGTGCCAGCTCACTCGGACAGATGAACACTGAAGCTTTCTTT. This translates into CASSLGQMNTEAFF. The rearrangement joins TRBV18 to TRBJ1-1; a possible D gene is TRBD1 (6 bases). The CDR3 is 14 residues long. V lost 4 bases, J lost 0 bases, and 9 bases lay in between. Germline CDR1 reads KGHSH; CDR2 reads LQKENI. The full variable domain, with the rest looked up from reference TRBV18 and TRBJ1-1, is NAGVMQNPRHLVRRRGQEARLRCSPMKGHSHVYWYRQLPEEGLKFMVYLQKENIIDESGMPKERFSAEFPKEGPSILRIQQVVRGDSAAYFCASSLGQMNTEAFFGQGTRLTVV.

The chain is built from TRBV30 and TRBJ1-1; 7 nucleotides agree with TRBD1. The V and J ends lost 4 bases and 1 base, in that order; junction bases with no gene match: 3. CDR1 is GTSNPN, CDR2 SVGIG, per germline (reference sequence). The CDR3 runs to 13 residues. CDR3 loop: CAWMRQGNTEAFF. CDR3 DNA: TGTGCCTGGATGAGACAGGGGAACACTGAAGCTTTCTTT.

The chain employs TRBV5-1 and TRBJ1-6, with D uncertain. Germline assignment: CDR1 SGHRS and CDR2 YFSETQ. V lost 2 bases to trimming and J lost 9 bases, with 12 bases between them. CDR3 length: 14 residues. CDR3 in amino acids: CASSFEGTISPLHF. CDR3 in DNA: TGCGCCAGCAGCTTTGAGGGCACAATTTCACCCCTCCACTTT.

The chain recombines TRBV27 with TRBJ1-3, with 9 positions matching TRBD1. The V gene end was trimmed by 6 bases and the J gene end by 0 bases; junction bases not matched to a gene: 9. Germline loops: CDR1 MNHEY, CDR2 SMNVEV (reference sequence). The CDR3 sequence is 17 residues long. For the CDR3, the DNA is TGTGCCAGCAGCCGGACAGGGGCGGCCTTCTCTGGAAACACCATATATTTT. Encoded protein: CASSRTGAAFSGNTIYF.

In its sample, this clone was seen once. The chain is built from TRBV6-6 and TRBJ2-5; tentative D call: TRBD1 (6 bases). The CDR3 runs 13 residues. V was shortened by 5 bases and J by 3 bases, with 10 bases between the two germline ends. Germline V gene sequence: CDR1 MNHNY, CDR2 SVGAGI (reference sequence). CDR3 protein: CASSPWTEETQYF. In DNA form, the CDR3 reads TGTGCCAGCAGTCCTTGGACAGAAGAGACCCAGTACTTC.

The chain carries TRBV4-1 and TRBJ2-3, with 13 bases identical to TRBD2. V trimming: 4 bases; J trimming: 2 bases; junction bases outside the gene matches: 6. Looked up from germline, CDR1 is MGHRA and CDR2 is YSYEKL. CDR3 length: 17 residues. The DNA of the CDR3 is TGCGCCAGCAGCCGGTCGACTAGCGGGGGGTCCACAGATACGCAGTATTTT. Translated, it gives CASSRSTSGGSTDTQYF.

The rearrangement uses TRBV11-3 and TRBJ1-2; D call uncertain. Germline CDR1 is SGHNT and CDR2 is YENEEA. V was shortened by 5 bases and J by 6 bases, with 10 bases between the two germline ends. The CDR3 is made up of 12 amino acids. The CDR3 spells CASSEASDGYTF. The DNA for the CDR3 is TGTGCCAGCAGCGAGGCTTCGGATGGCTACACCTTC.

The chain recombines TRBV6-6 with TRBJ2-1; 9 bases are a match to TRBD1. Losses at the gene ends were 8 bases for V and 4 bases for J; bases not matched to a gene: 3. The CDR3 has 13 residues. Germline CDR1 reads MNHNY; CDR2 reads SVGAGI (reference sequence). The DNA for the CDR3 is TGTGCCAGCCGGACAGGGGCTTACAATGAGCAGTTCTTC. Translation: CASRTGAYNEQFF.

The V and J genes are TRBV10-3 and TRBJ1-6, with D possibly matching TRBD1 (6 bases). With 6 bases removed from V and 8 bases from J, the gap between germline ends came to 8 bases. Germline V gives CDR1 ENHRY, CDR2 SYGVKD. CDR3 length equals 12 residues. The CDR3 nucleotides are TGTGCCATCAGCGCAGGGGATTCACCCCTCCACTTT. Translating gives CAISAGDSPLHF.

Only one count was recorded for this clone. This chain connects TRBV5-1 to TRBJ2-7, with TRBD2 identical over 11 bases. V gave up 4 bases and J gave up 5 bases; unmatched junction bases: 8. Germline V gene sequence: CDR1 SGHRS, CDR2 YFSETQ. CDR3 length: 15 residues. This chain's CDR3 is CASSLLAGVSNEQYF. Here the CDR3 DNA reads TGCGCCAGCAGCCTACTAGCGGGAGTTTCTAACGAGCAGTACTTC.

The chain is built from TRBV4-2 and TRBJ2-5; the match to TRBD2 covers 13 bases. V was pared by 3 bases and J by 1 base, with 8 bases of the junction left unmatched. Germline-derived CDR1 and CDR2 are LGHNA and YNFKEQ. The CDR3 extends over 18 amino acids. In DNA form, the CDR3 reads TGTGCCAGCAGCCATGAACTAGCGGGAGGGAGGGCCCAAGAGACCCAGTACTTC. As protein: CASSHELAGGRAQETQYF.

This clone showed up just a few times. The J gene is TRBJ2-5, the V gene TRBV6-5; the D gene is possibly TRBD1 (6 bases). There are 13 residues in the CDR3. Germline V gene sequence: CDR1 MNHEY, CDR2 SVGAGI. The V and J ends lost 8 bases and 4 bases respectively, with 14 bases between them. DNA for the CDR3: TGTGCCAGCGACCCAGGGGCTAGAGAGACCCAGTACTTC. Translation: CASDPGARETQYF.

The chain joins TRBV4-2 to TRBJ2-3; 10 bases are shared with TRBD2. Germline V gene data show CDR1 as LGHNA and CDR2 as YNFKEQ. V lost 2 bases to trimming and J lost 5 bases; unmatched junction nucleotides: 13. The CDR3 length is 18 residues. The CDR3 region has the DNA TGTGCCAGCAGCCAACCTCATACCCCAGCGGGGGGGCAAGATACGCAGTATTTT. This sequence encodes CASSQPHTPAGGQDTQYF.

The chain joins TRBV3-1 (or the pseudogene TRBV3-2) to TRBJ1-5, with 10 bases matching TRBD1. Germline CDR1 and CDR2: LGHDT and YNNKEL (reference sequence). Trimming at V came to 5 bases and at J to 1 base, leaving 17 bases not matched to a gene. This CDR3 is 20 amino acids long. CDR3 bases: TGTGCCAGCAGCGCGAATTCGGGACAGGGGATTACGCAGAGCAATCAGCCCCAGCATTTT. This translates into CASSANSGQGITQSNQPQHF.